The 22 T cell receptor beta chains listed next were all sequenced from one sample in a study of shared clonotypes between healthy human individuals. Sequenced by immunoSEQ multiplex PCR; TCRdb stores in-frame clones only, minus some. Of millions of clones in the sample, roughly 93% were seen once. The specimen was naive CD4+ T cells from PBMCs. Noted subset: CD45RA+ positively selected. These receptors were collected from a young man in good health. Some clones in this sample may be carry-over from other donors' samples.

V is TRBV7-3 and J is TRBJ2-5; TRBD2 might be the D (6 bases). This CDR3 has 15 residues. Germline CDR1 and CDR2: SGHTA and FQGTGA. V lost 2 bases to trimming and J lost 4 bases, with 14 bases between them. The CDR3 sequence: CASSLQASAGETQYF. The CDR3 region has the DNA TGTGCCAGCAGCTTACAGGCTAGCGCGGGAGAGACCCAGTACTTC.

The CDR3 loop is CASSLEAGRNTQYF. Written as DNA, the CDR3 is TGCGCCAGCAGCTTGGAGGCAGGGCGAAATACGCAGTATTTT. V and J are TRBV5-1 and TRBJ2-3, with D perhaps matching TRBD1 (5 bases). The CDR3 spans 14 residues. CDR1 and CDR2 from the germline V gene are SGHRS and YFSETQ. With 0 bases removed from V and 7 bases from J, the gap between germline ends came to 12 bases.

The chain couples TRBV19 to TRBJ2-7; 8 bases agree with TRBD1. CDR3 length equals 15 residues. Per germline, CDR1 LNHDA and CDR2 SQIVND (reference sequence). Trimming at V came to 4 bases and at J to 5 bases, leaving 10 bases not matched to a gene. CDR3 sequence: CASSTRTGTGDEQYF. Here the CDR3 DNA reads TGTGCCAGTAGTACACGGACAGGGACGGGCGACGAGCAGTACTTC.

The J gene is TRBJ2-1, the V gene TRBV5-8; 10 bases line up with TRBD2. Trimming took 0 bases from V and 1 from J; bases not matched to a gene: 1. Germline loops: CDR1 SGHTS, CDR2 YDEGEE. CDR3 size: 16 residues. The CDR3 nucleotides read TGTGCCAGCAGCTTGGGGACTAGCGGTTCCTACAATGAGCAGTTCTTC. It specifies CASSLGTSGSYNEQFF.

This chain links TRBV14 with TRBJ1-2; TRBD1 is a possible D gene (6 bases). Germline V lookup: CDR1 SGHDN, CDR2 FVKESK. V lost 1 base, J lost 9 bases, and 15 bases lay in between. This CDR3 comprises 14 residues. This CDR3 reads CASSQGGPLLSYTF. In nucleotides, the CDR3 is TGTGCCAGCAGCCAAGGGGGGCCCTTGCTGAGCTACACCTTC. Based on the CDR3 plus reference TRBV14 and TRBJ1-2, the full variable domain is EAGVTQFPSHSVIEKGQTVTLRCDPISGHDNLYWYRRVMGKEIKFLLHFVKESKQDESGMPNNRFLAERTGGTYSTLKVQPAELEDSGVYFCASSQGGPLLSYTFGSGTRLTVV.

The chain uses TRBV2 and TRBJ2-3; 8 bases agree with TRBD2. The CDR3 length is 15 residues. With V trimmed by 10 bases and J by 2 bases, 11 bases remained unmatched. Germline V gene lookup returns CDR1 SNHLY and CDR2 FYNNEI. CDR3: CAINNRLANTDTQYF. In DNA, the CDR3 is TGTGCCATCAACAACCGACTAGCGAACACAGATACGCAGTATTTT.

In this sample, this clone turned up once. Here the CDR3 reads CASSLSPLYYEQYF. DNA for the CDR3: TGTGCCAGCAGCCTGAGTCCCCTTTACTACGAGCAGTACTTC. This chain connects TRBV6-5 to TRBJ2-7, with no clear D. Germline V lookup: CDR1 MNHEY, CDR2 SVGAGI. The CDR3 has 14 residues. V dropped 6 bases and J dropped 3 bases, with 15 bases sitting between them.

CDR3 amino acids: CASSPPRGLGKAETQYF. The CDR3 region has the DNA TGTGCCAGCAGTCCGCCTCGGGGCCTGGGTAAGGCGGAGACCCAGTACTTC. The chain links TRBV28 to TRBJ2-5; the D call may be TRBD1 or TRBD2 (5 bases each). CDR1 is MDHEN, CDR2 SYDVKM, per germline. V lost 5 bases, J lost 5 bases, and 24 bases lay in between. The CDR3 runs to 17 residues.

About this clone: At the DNA level, this CDR3 is encoded by other sequences in the same sample as well. V gene TRBV29-1 combines with J gene TRBJ2-2; 9 positions match TRBD1. V gave up 4 bases and J gave up 6 bases; unmatched junction bases: 0. There are 12 residues in the CDR3. Germline CDR1 reads SQVTM; CDR2 reads ANQGSEA. CDR3 nucleotides: TGCAGCGTTGGGACAGGGGCCGGGGAGCTGTTTTTT. Encoded protein: CSVGTGAGELFF.

This clone was found once. Other DNA sequences within the sample encode an identical CDR3. CDR3 loop: CASSFGTQETQYF. The CDR3 nucleotides are TGCGCCAGCAGCTTTGGTACCCAAGAGACCCAGTACTTC. The chain uses TRBV5-1 and TRBJ2-5; D is ambiguous. Germline values: CDR1 SGHRS, CDR2 YFSETQ. The CDR3 runs to 13 residues. The V end was cut by 2 bases, the J end by 1 base, with 6 bases between.

The chain employs TRBV19 and TRBJ1-1, with D unresolved. This CDR3 is built from 15 residues. V lost 9 bases, J lost 6 bases, and 23 bases lay in between. Looked up from germline, CDR1 is LNHDA and CDR2 is SQIVND (reference sequence). The CDR3 spells CASHLIGGGKSEAFF. CDR3 DNA sequence: TGTGCCAGCCACTTAATCGGTGGCGGCAAGTCTGAAGCTTTCTTT.

The chain recombines TRBV5-1 with TRBJ2-7; 11 positions agree with TRBD2. The CDR3 is 17 amino acids. Looked up from germline, CDR1 is SGHRS and CDR2 is YFSETQ. Losses at the gene ends were 4 bases for V and 7 bases for J; bases not matched to a gene: 16. CDR3: CASSTQGLAVSAREQYF. CDR3 in DNA: TGCGCCAGCAGCACACAGGGACTAGCGGTTTCCGCTCGGGAGCAGTACTTC.

A word on this clone: Different DNA sequences within this sample yield the same CDR3. The rearrangement joins TRBV11-2 to TRBJ2-5; unclear D gene. Germline V CDR1 and CDR2: SGHAT, FQNNGV. V was clipped by 1 base and J by 4 bases, with 4 bases between them. There are 12 residues in the CDR3. Here the CDR3 DNA reads TGTGCCAGCAGCTTAGTCTTAGAGACCCAGTACTTC. Its translation is CASSLVLETQYF.

This clone was recorded only once. V is TRBV5-1 and J is TRBJ2-7, with 8 bases aligning to TRBD2. The CDR3 is made up of 16 amino acids. The germline CDR1 and CDR2 sequences are SGHRS and YFSETQ. V was pared by 0 bases and J by 2 bases, with 7 bases of the junction left unmatched. This CDR3 reads CASSLGLAGDTYEQYF. The CDR3 bases are TGCGCCAGCAGCTTGGGCCTAGCGGGTGACACCTACGAGCAGTACTTC.

About this clone itself: One end of the junction varies from germline; a read error may be responsible. Other DNA sequences in the sample encode the same CDR3. The J gene is TRBJ1-1, the V gene TRBV5-1; D might be TRBD1 (6 bases). The CDR3 totals 16 residues. Germline loops: CDR1 SGHRS, CDR2 YFSETQ. CDR3 sequence reads: CASSLGPGGPSTEAFF. In DNA form, the CDR3 reads TGCGCTAGCAGCTTGGGTCCGGGGGGGCCTAGCACGGAAGCTTTCTTT.

The chain recombines TRBV28 with TRBJ1-6, with D unresolved. The CDR3 covers 15 residues. Germline CDR1 is MDHEN and CDR2 is SYDVKM. Deletions cut 6 bases from V and 9 bases from J, with 18 bases between. This CDR3 is CASSLTRTSGSPLHF. CDR3 DNA: TGTGCCAGCAGCCTAACCCGGACGTCGGGTTCACCCCTCCACTTT.

This chain connects TRBV6-5 to TRBJ1-1; 8 nucleotides align to TRBD1. Germline CDR1 and CDR2: MNHEY and SVGAGI. V lost 2 bases, J lost 0 bases, and 2 bases stayed unmatched. This CDR3 contains 15 residues. CDR3 loop: CASSYETGVNTEAFF. CDR3 nucleotide sequence: TGTGCCAGCAGTTACGAGACAGGGGTGAACACTGAAGCTTTCTTT.

As concerns this clone: This sample also contains other DNA sequences that code for the same CDR3. The chain combines TRBV9 with TRBJ2-2; no firm D call. Germline V CDR1 and CDR2: SGDLS, YYNGEE. CDR3 length equals 12 residues. V was cut by 4 bases and J by 3 bases, with 4 bases left in between. CDR3 in amino acids: CASSRDTGELFF. CDR3 nucleotides: TGTGCCAGCAGCAGGGACACCGGGGAGCTGTTTTTT.

The V gene is TRBV6-1, the J gene TRBJ2-1; D uncertain. V gave up 5 bases and J gave up 10 bases, with 12 bases separating them. The germline gives CDR1 MNHNS, CDR2 SASEGT. CDR3 length equals 12 residues. The CDR3 loop reads CASSQVAEEQFF. The DNA for the CDR3 is TGTGCCAGCAGTCAAGTAGCTGAGGAGCAGTTCTTC.

The rearrangement uses TRBV28 and TRBJ1-1; 7 bases agree with TRBD1. CDR3 length: 12 amino acids. The trim removed 5 bases at V and 7 bases at J, leaving 4 bases unmatched. Per the germline V gene, CDR1 is MDHEN and CDR2 is SYDVKM. The CDR3 bases are TGTGCCAGCAGTCTTTGGACAGGTGAAGCTTTCTTT. This translates into CASSLWTGEAFF.

The rearrangement links TRBV18 to TRBJ2-2; possibly TRBD1 for D (6 bases). CDR3 length: 16 residues. Germline V gives CDR1 KGHSH, CDR2 LQKENI. The ends were cut back, 1 base at V and 2 bases at J, with 11 bases in the middle. CDR3 amino acids: CASSPLGTLNTGELFF. For the CDR3, the DNA is TGTGCCAGCTCACCACTCGGGACACTTAACACCGGGGAGCTGTTTTTT.

About this clone itself: Other DNA sequences in this sample translate to the same CDR3. V and J are TRBV6-5 and TRBJ2-5; D is undetermined. CDR3 length equals 13 residues. Germline CDR1 MNHEY, CDR2 SVGAGI. Trimming removed 8 bases from V and 2 bases from J, with 12 bases in between. This CDR3 is CASSLGRQETQYF. The CDR3 DNA is TGTGCCAGCTCCCTGGGAAGGCAAGAGACCCAGTACTTC.